This T cell receptor (beta chain) came from a study of response to subunit inactivated influenza vaccine. Notes on the study in general: There was a suggestion from the authors that each seasonal influenza vaccination recruits few new T cells.

With regard to this clonotype: Its specificity is not known.

TCRdb re-called the RT-PCR reads with MiXCR, one entry per CDR3 protein. The table lists hundreds of thousands of distinct CDR3 sequences, 20% to 25% of them singletons. Germline trimming cut 5 bases from V and 2 bases from J; bases unmatched to any gene: 5. This CDR3 has 16 amino acids. CDR1 is SEHNR and CDR2 is FQNEAQ in the germline V gene (reference sequence). V gene TRBV7-9 combines with J gene TRBJ2-1; 11 bases match TRBD2. This specimen was PBMCs from blood, taken approximately 20 months after vaccination. This TCR was recovered from a man aged 50-75 years who received an inactivated influenza vaccine. CDR3 DNA: TGTGCCAGCAGCCCTAGCGGGGGGCGAACCTACAATGAGCAGTTCTTC. This encodes CASSPSGGRTYNEQFF. The variable domain in full, with the rest retrieved from reference TRBV7-9 and TRBJ2-1, is DTGVSQNPRHKITKRGQNVTFRCDPISEHNRLYWYRQTLGQGPEFLTYFQNEAQLEKSRLLSDRFSAERPKGSFSTLEIQRTEQGDSAMYLCASSPSGGRTYNEQFFGPGTRLTVL.